This TCR beta chain was profiled in a study of identifying expanded T cells in peripheral blood. Study-wide results and caveats: Variance in clone template counts between roughly two-week samples significantly increased with total template count across all healthy donors.

Worth noting for this clone: What it recognizes is unknown.

Produced via immunoSEQ multiplex PCR; TCRdb's table is partial and in-frame only. The table lists nearly 60,000 clones, roughly 87% of them singletons. Sequencing was performed on blood. This TCR was sampled from a person between 18 and 69 years old in good health.

In DNA form, the CDR3 reads TGTGCCAGCAGCTTGGCTAGCGGGACGTACAATGAGCAGTTCTTC. The encoded protein is CASSLASGTYNEQFF. This chain joins TRBV5-8 and TRBJ2-1; TRBD2 aligns across 9 bases. This CDR3 is built from 15 residues. Germline V CDR1 and CDR2: SGHTS, YDEGEE. The V segment lost 0 bases and the J segment 4 bases; nucleotides outside the gene matches: 2. Full variable domain (remainder filled in from reference TRBV5-8 and TRBJ2-1): EAGVTQSPTHLIKTRGQQATLRCSPISGHTSVYWYQQALGLGLQFLLWYDEGEERNRGNFPPRFSGRQFPNYSSELNVNALELEDSALYLCASSLASGTYNEQFFGPGTRLTVL.